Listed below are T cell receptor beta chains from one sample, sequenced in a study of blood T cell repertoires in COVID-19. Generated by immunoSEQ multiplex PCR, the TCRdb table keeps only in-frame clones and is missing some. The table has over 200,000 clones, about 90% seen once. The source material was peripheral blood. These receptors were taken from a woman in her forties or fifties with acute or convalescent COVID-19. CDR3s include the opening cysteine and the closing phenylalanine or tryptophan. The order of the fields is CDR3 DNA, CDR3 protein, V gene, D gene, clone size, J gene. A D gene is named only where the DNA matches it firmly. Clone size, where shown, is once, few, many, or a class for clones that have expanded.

CDR3nt: TGTGCCAGCAGCCAAGATAACGGGAGGGCCACCTACAATGAGCAGTTCTTC
CDR3aa: CASSQDNGRATYNEQFF
v_gene: TRBV4-2
d_gene: TRBD2
abundance: NA
j_gene: TRBJ2-1

CDR3nt: TGCGCCAGCAGCTCCCAGGGTACCACTGAAGCTTTCTTT
CDR3aa: CASSSQGTTEAFF
v_gene: TRBV5-1
d_gene: NA
abundance: once
j_gene: TRBJ1-1

CDR3nt: TGTGCCAGCGGCCTGACAGGGGGCGGAACTGAAGCTTTCTTT
CDR3aa: CASGLTGGGTEAFF
v_gene: TRBV2
d_gene: TRBD1
abundance: once
j_gene: TRBJ1-1

CDR3nt: TGTGCCACCAGCAGAGATAAGATCGGGACAGCGTACAATGAGCAGTTCTTC
CDR3aa: CATSRDKIGTAYNEQFF
v_gene: TRBV15
d_gene: TRBD1
abundance: NA
j_gene: TRBJ2-1

CDR3nt: TGTGCCACCAGTGAGCGGGCCGGCCGGCGCTACACCTTC
CDR3aa: CATSERAGRRYTF
v_gene: TRBV24-1
d_gene: NA
abundance: NA
j_gene: TRBJ1-2

CDR3nt: TGTGCCACCAGTGCCCGACTAGCAGCTACCTACAATGAGCAGTTCTTC
CDR3aa: CATSARLAATYNEQFF
v_gene: TRBV24-1
d_gene: TRBD2
abundance: NA
j_gene: TRBJ2-1

CDR3nt: TGCGCCAGCAGCTGGGGACAGGACATGAACACTGAAGCTTTCTTT
CDR3aa: CASSWGQDMNTEAFF
v_gene: TRBV5-1
d_gene: TRBD1
abundance: NA
j_gene: TRBJ1-1

CDR3nt: TGTGCCAGCAGCTTGGGCAGGGGATCCTACAATGAGCAGTTCTTC
CDR3aa: CASSLGRGSYNEQFF
v_gene: TRBV7-7
d_gene: NA
abundance: NA
j_gene: TRBJ2-1

CDR3nt: TGTGCCAGCAGCCTCGGGTTTTCCGTCTATGGCTACACCTTC
CDR3aa: CASSLGFSVYGYTF
v_gene: TRBV5-5
d_gene: NA
abundance: NA
j_gene: TRBJ1-2

CDR3nt: TGTGCCAGCAGTGAAGCAGGACAGACCCATGAGCAGTTCTTC
CDR3aa: CASSEAGQTHEQFF
v_gene: TRBV6-1
d_gene: NA
abundance: NA
j_gene: TRBJ2-1

CDR3nt: TGCGCCAGCAGTCCGACAGGGGAGACCCAGTACTTC
CDR3aa: CASSPTGETQYF
v_gene: TRBV23-1
d_gene: TRBD1
abundance: NA
j_gene: TRBJ2-5

CDR3nt: TGTGCCAGCAGTTTATGGGGACTAGTGTCCAATGAGCAGTTCTTC
CDR3aa: CASSLWGLVSNEQFF
v_gene: TRBV28
d_gene: TRBD2
abundance: NA
j_gene: TRBJ2-1

CDR3nt: TGCGCCAGCAGCTTGGTGGTCCGGGACAGGGGGAACCTAGCCAAAAACATTCAGTACTTC
CDR3aa: CASSLVVRDRGNLAKNIQYF
v_gene: TRBV5-1
d_gene: TRBD1
abundance: NA
j_gene: TRBJ2-4

CDR3nt: TGTGCCAGCAGTTACCAAGCGTATGGCTACACCTTC
CDR3aa: CASSYQAYGYTF
v_gene: TRBV6-2/TRBV6-3
d_gene: NA
abundance: NA
j_gene: TRBJ1-2

CDR3nt: TGTGCCAGCAGCTTGGGGACCGGGACAATCTACTTC
CDR3aa: CASSLGTGTIYF
v_gene: TRBV7-3
d_gene: NA
abundance: NA
j_gene: TRBJ2-7

CDR3nt: TGTGCCAGCAGCATGGGACAGGGGCGTAATTCACCCCTCCACTTT
CDR3aa: CASSMGQGRNSPLHF
v_gene: TRBV7-6
d_gene: TRBD1
abundance: NA
j_gene: TRBJ1-6

CDR3nt: TGCAGCGTTGGGGGCAGGGCTAATGAAAAACTGTTTTTT
CDR3aa: CSVGGRANEKLFF
v_gene: TRBV29-1
d_gene: NA
abundance: NA
j_gene: TRBJ1-4

CDR3nt: TGTGCCAGTAGTATAACAGGGGCCACTGAAGCTTTCTTT
CDR3aa: CASSITGATEAFF
v_gene: TRBV19
d_gene: TRBD1
abundance: NA
j_gene: TRBJ1-1

CDR3nt: TGTGCCAGCAGCCAAGATCGGGCTAGCGGGATCGCCGAGCAGTACTTC
CDR3aa: CASSQDRASGIAEQYF
v_gene: TRBV3-1/TRBV3-2
d_gene: TRBD2
abundance: NA
j_gene: TRBJ2-7

CDR3nt: TGTGCCATCAGTGAGTCCGACGGGACTTACGAGCAGTACTTC
CDR3aa: CAISESDGTYEQYF
v_gene: TRBV10-3
d_gene: NA
abundance: few
j_gene: TRBJ2-7

CDR3nt: TGCGCCAGCAGCCGGGCCCTACAGGGGAAGGGGGAGACCCAGTACTTC
CDR3aa: CASSRALQGKGETQYF
v_gene: TRBV5-1
d_gene: TRBD1
abundance: NA
j_gene: TRBJ2-5

CDR3nt: TGTGCCAGCAGTTACGGTACAGGGGGTGAGCAGTACTTC
CDR3aa: CASSYGTGGEQYF
v_gene: TRBV6-5
d_gene: TRBD1
abundance: NA
j_gene: TRBJ2-7

CDR3nt: TGTGCCAGCAGCCCTGGGACTAGCGGGAGTTTAAACAATGAGCAGTTCTTC
CDR3aa: CASSPGTSGSLNNEQFF
v_gene: TRBV7-2
d_gene: TRBD2
abundance: NA
j_gene: TRBJ2-1

CDR3nt: TGCGCCAGCAGCCAAGCAGGGGGCGAGCCCTACGAGCAGTACTTC
CDR3aa: CASSQAGGEPYEQYF
v_gene: TRBV4-1
d_gene: TRBD1
abundance: few
j_gene: TRBJ2-7

CDR3nt: TGCGCCAGCAGAGGACTAGCGGGAGAGGAGACCCAGTACTTC
CDR3aa: CASRGLAGEETQYF
v_gene: TRBV5-1
d_gene: TRBD2
abundance: NA
j_gene: TRBJ2-5

CDR3nt: TGCGCCAGCAGTGACCCGACTAGCGGGGCTAACACCGGGGAGCTGTTTTTT
CDR3aa: CASSDPTSGANTGELFF
v_gene: TRBV10-2
d_gene: TRBD2
abundance: once
j_gene: TRBJ2-2

CDR3nt: TGTGCCAGCAGCGAACTCTCAGGGGGCGATGAGCAGTTCTTC
CDR3aa: CASSELSGGDEQFF
v_gene: TRBV28
d_gene: TRBD1
abundance: NA
j_gene: TRBJ2-1

CDR3nt: TGTGCTAGTGGTTTGGTATTGGACAGGCGTGGGACAGATACGCAGTATTTT
CDR3aa: CASGLVLDRRGTDTQYF
v_gene: TRBV12-5
d_gene: TRBD1
abundance: NA
j_gene: TRBJ2-3

CDR3nt: TGTGCCAGCAGCTTAGGCGGGGCTAGCTATGGCTACACCTTC
CDR3aa: CASSLGGASYGYTF
v_gene: TRBV11-2
d_gene: NA
abundance: NA
j_gene: TRBJ1-2

CDR3nt: TGTGCCAGCAGCTTGTGGACAGGAGGAAATCAGCCCCAGCATTTT
CDR3aa: CASSLWTGGNQPQHF
v_gene: TRBV7-2
d_gene: TRBD1
abundance: NA
j_gene: TRBJ1-5

CDR3nt: TGTGCCAGCAGCTTAGTGGGACTAGCGGGAGCGAACACCGGGGAGCTGTTTTTT
CDR3aa: CASSLVGLAGANTGELFF
v_gene: TRBV7-2
d_gene: TRBD2
abundance: NA
j_gene: TRBJ2-2

CDR3nt: TGTGCCAGCAGTTTATCTTGGCAGGGGTTCGGCGAGCAGTACTTC
CDR3aa: CASSLSWQGFGEQYF
v_gene: TRBV27
d_gene: NA
abundance: NA
j_gene: TRBJ2-7

CDR3nt: TGCAGTGCTAGAGTTCGAGAGACCCAGTACTTC
CDR3aa: CSARVRETQYF
v_gene: TRBV20-1
d_gene: NA
abundance: NA
j_gene: TRBJ2-5

CDR3nt: TGTGCCACCAGAGACACCGATAACACCGGGGAGCTGTTTTTT
CDR3aa: CATRDTDNTGELFF
v_gene: TRBV24-1
d_gene: NA
abundance: NA
j_gene: TRBJ2-2

CDR3nt: TGTGCCTGGAGTGTACTTGGGCAGGGGGCCGGCTATGGCTACACCTTC
CDR3aa: CAWSVLGQGAGYGYTF
v_gene: TRBV30
d_gene: TRBD1
abundance: NA
j_gene: TRBJ1-2

CDR3nt: TGCGCCAGCAGCTTGGAAGGGCGGGGATCCTACGAGCAGTACTTC
CDR3aa: CASSLEGRGSYEQYF
v_gene: TRBV5-1
d_gene: NA
abundance: NA
j_gene: TRBJ2-7

CDR3nt: TGTGCCAGCAGTTCAGGACTAGCGAACATCCAAGAGACCCAGTACTTC
CDR3aa: CASSSGLANIQETQYF
v_gene: TRBV28
d_gene: TRBD2
abundance: NA
j_gene: TRBJ2-5

CDR3nt: TGTGCCAGTGCGGATAGCAATCAGCCCCAGCATTTT
CDR3aa: CASADSNQPQHF
v_gene: TRBV28
d_gene: NA
abundance: NA
j_gene: TRBJ1-5

CDR3nt: TGCGCCAGCAGCCAAGAGTTCGCGGGAGGGACAGATACGCAGTATTTT
CDR3aa: CASSQEFAGGTDTQYF
v_gene: TRBV4-3
d_gene: TRBD2
abundance: NA
j_gene: TRBJ2-3

CDR3nt: TGTGCCACCAGTGATTTGCATCAGGGTTCCAATGAGCAGTTCTTC
CDR3aa: CATSDLHQGSNEQFF
v_gene: TRBV24-1
d_gene: NA
abundance: NA
j_gene: TRBJ2-1

CDR3nt: TGTGCCAGCAGCCAAGCCGGAGGGCAGAGGGCCTACGAGCAGTACTTC
CDR3aa: CASSQAGGQRAYEQYF
v_gene: TRBV4-2
d_gene: NA
abundance: few
j_gene: TRBJ2-7

CDR3nt: TGTGCCAGCAGCTCGATATTAGGGGAGGTTGTCGATGAGCAGTTCTTC
CDR3aa: CASSSILGEVVDEQFF
v_gene: TRBV11-2
d_gene: NA
abundance: NA
j_gene: TRBJ2-1

CDR3nt: TGTGCCAGTAGTATAAGACTAGTTGATACAAACGAGCAGTACTTC
CDR3aa: CASSIRLVDTNEQYF
v_gene: TRBV19
d_gene: NA
abundance: NA
j_gene: TRBJ2-7

CDR3nt: TGTGCCAGTAAACGAAACACTCAGGGTACTGAAGCTTTCTTT
CDR3aa: CASKRNTQGTEAFF
v_gene: TRBV19
d_gene: NA
abundance: NA
j_gene: TRBJ1-1

CDR3nt: TGTGCCAGCAATCGAGGACTATCCCAGTACTTC
CDR3aa: CASNRGLSQYF
v_gene: TRBV6-5
d_gene: NA
abundance: NA
j_gene: TRBJ2-5

CDR3nt: TGCAGCGTTGAAAAAATGGGGGGGAACACTGAAGCTTTCTTT
CDR3aa: CSVEKMGGNTEAFF
v_gene: TRBV29-1
d_gene: NA
abundance: NA
j_gene: TRBJ1-1

CDR3nt: TGTGCCAGCTCACCGGGTTTAACGGGACAGGGTAACAATGAGCAGTTCTTC
CDR3aa: CASSPGLTGQGNNEQFF
v_gene: TRBV18
d_gene: TRBD1
abundance: NA
j_gene: TRBJ2-1

CDR3nt: TGTGCCAGCAGCCCCCGTCCGGGGGAAGGGGAGACCCAGTACTTC
CDR3aa: CASSPRPGEGETQYF
v_gene: TRBV7-2
d_gene: NA
abundance: NA
j_gene: TRBJ2-5

CDR3nt: TGTGCCAGCAGCCCGGACAGGGGCTCCGGAAACACCATATATTTT
CDR3aa: CASSPDRGSGNTIYF
v_gene: TRBV7-8
d_gene: TRBD1
abundance: once
j_gene: TRBJ1-3

CDR3nt: TGTGCCAGCAGCGTCCGTTCAGGGGACACTGAAGCTTTCTTT
CDR3aa: CASSVRSGDTEAFF
v_gene: TRBV9
d_gene: NA
abundance: NA
j_gene: TRBJ1-1

CDR3nt: TGTGCCAGCAGTTTATTGGGGCAGGGGAACGATGAGCAGTTCTTC
CDR3aa: CASSLLGQGNDEQFF
v_gene: TRBV28
d_gene: NA
abundance: once
j_gene: TRBJ2-1

CDR3nt: TGTGCCAGCAGTTTCGGGCGGGAGAGGTCCTACAATGAGCAGTTCTTC
CDR3aa: CASSFGRERSYNEQFF
v_gene: TRBV27
d_gene: TRBD2
abundance: NA
j_gene: TRBJ2-1

CDR3nt: TGCGCCAGCAACCCGGGACAGGGGAATGAGCAGTTCTTC
CDR3aa: CASNPGQGNEQFF
v_gene: TRBV5-1
d_gene: TRBD1
abundance: NA
j_gene: TRBJ2-1

CDR3nt: TGTGCCAGCAGTGCCAGACAGGGGGCAGGGGCTGAAGCTTTCTTT
CDR3aa: CASSARQGAGAEAFF
v_gene: TRBV2
d_gene: TRBD1
abundance: NA
j_gene: TRBJ1-1

CDR3nt: TGTGCCAGCACCTCGGGGGTGCCCGAAACTGAAGCTTTCTTT
CDR3aa: CASTSGVPETEAFF
v_gene: TRBV7-2
d_gene: NA
abundance: NA
j_gene: TRBJ1-1

CDR3nt: TGTGCCACCAGTGATTTTGGGCCGGGGGGCAACTACGAGCAGTACTTC
CDR3aa: CATSDFGPGGNYEQYF
v_gene: TRBV24-1
d_gene: NA
abundance: NA
j_gene: TRBJ2-7

CDR3nt: TGTGCCAGCAGTTTAGGGACAGGGGCTAATCAGCCCCAGCATTTT
CDR3aa: CASSLGTGANQPQHF
v_gene: TRBV27
d_gene: TRBD1
abundance: few
j_gene: TRBJ1-5